This T cell receptor beta chain comes out of a study of shared clonotypes between healthy human individuals. Clones were sequenced by immunoSEQ multiplex PCR, and TCRdb holds only the in-frame ones, with some missing. The sample gives over 2 million clones, about 95% of which show up once; 1% to 1.3% is in the top ten. The CDR3 sequence is 18 residues long. The germline V and J ends were trimmed by 1 base and 0 bases, with 16 bases remaining between them. CDR1 is GTSNPN, CDR2 SVGIG, per germline (reference sequence). CD45RO-negative, CCR7-selected cells formed the naive CD8 fraction, which excluded terminally differentiated effector memory CD45RA+ cells.

The material sequenced was naive CD8+ T cells sorted from blood. The V call is TRBV30, the J call TRBJ2-6; D gene unclear. The TCR sequence derives from a young man in good health. The CDR3: CAWSDWQLLNSGANVLTF. CDR3 coding DNA: TGTGCCTGGAGTGACTGGCAGTTATTGAACTCTGGGGCCAACGTCCTGACTTTC.